This T cell receptor (beta chain) was recovered during a study of blood T cells in healthy people across ages. General study findings and limits: Since the PBMCs were unsorted, naive and antigen-experienced cells could not be conclusively compared. In older individuals, TCR beta diversity per million T cells was lower, falling roughly linearly with age. Strong correlation was found linking TCR beta diversity to naive T cell percentage.

As for this clonotype: Its specificity is unknown.

A second PCR, run for roughly 7 to 12 cycles, used a sample-barcoded 5' primer plus a J-beta primer mix. Every cDNA molecule bore a tag from a template-switch adaptor containing 12 random nucleotides. TCRdb reprocessed the 5' RACE reads with MiXCR, giving one entry per CDR3 protein. The data show 1.5 million to 2 million distinct CDR3 sequences, 49% seen once. The receptor was isolated from a woman aged 40-49 years in good health. Sequencing was done on a sample of blood.

The CDR3 DNA sequence: TGTGCCAGCAGCTTAGAGGCCATCGGGCGACAGGGAACCCCAGAGACCCAGTACTTC. Translated, it gives CASSLEAIGRQGTPETQYF. This chain connects TRBV7-2 to TRBJ2-7; 7 bases match TRBD1. The end of the DNA fits TRBJ2-5 better, so the J call may be wrong. Germline values: CDR1 SGHTA, CDR2 FQGNSA. The CDR3 sequence is 19 residues long.